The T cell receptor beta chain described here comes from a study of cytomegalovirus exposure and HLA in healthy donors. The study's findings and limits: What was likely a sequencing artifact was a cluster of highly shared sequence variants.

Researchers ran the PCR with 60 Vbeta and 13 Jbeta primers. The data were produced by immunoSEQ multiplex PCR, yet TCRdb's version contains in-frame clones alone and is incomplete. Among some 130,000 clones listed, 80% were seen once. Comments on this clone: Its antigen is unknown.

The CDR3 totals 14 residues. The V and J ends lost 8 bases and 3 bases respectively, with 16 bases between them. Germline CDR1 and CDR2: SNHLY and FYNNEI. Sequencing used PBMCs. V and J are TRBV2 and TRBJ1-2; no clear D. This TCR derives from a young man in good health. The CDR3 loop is CASRLRNSDYGYTF. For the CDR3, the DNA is TGTGCCAGCCGTCTTAGGAACAGTGACTATGGCTACACCTTC.